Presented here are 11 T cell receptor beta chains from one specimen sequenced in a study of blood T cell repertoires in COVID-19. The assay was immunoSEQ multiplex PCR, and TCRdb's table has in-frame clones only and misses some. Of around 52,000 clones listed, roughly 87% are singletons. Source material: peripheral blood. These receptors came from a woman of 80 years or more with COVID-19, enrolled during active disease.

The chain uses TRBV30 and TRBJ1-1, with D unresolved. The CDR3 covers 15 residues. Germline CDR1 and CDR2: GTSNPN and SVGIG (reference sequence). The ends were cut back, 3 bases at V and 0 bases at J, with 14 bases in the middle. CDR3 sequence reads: CAWSPPRIMNTEAFF. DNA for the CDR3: TGTGCCTGGAGCCCGCCCAGGATCATGAACACTGAAGCTTTCTTT.

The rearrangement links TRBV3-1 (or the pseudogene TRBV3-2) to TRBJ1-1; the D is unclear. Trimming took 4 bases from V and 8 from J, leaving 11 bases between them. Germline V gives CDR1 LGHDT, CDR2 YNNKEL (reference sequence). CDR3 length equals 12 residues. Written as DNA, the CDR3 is TGTGCCAGCAGCCTAAGCGGGCAGGAAGCTTTCTTT. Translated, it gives CASSLSGQEAFF.

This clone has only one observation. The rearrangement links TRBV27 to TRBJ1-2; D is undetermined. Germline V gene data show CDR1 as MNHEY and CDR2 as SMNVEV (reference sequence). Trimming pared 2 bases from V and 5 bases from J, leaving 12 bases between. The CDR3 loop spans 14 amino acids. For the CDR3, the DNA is TGTGCCAGCAGTTTAAAGGCGGGAGGGTATGGCTACACCTTC. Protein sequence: CASSLKAGGYGYTF.

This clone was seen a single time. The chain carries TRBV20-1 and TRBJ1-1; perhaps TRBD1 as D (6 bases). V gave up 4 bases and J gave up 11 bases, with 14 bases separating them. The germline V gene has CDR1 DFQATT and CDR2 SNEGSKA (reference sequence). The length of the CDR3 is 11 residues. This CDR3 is CSAIQGTWAFF. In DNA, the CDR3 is TGCAGTGCTATTCAGGGGACCTGGGCTTTCTTT.

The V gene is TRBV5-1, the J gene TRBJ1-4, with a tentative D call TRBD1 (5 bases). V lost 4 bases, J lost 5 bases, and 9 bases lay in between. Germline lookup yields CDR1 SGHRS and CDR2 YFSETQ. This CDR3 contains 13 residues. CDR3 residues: CASSAPGNEKLFF. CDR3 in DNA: TGCGCCAGCAGCGCCCCAGGGAATGAAAAACTGTTTTTT.

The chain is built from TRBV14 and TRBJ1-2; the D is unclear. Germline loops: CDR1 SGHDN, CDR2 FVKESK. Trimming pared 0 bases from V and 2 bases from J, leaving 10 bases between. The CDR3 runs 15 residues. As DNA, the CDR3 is TGTGCCAGCAGCCAAGATCTGGGCAGAAACTATGGCTACACCTTC. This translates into CASSQDLGRNYGYTF.

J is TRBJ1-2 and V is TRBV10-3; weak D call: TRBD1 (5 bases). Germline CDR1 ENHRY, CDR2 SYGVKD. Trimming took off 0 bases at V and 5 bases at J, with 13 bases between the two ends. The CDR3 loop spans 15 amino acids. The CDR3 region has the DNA TGTGCCATCAGTGAGTCGACCGGGCAGGGATATGGCTACACCTTC. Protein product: CAISESTGQGYGYTF.

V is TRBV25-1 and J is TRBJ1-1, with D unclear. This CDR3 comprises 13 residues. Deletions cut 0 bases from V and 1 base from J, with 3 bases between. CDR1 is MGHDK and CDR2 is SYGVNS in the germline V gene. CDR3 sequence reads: CASSEYRNTEAFF. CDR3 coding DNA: TGTGCCAGCAGTGAATATAGGAACACTGAAGCTTTCTTT. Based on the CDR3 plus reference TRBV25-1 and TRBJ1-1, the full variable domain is EADIYQTPRYLVIGTGKKITLECSQTMGHDKMYWYQQDPGMELHLIHYSYGVNSTEKGDLSSESTVSRIRTEHFPLTLESARPSHTSQYLCASSEYRNTEAFFGQGTRLTVV.

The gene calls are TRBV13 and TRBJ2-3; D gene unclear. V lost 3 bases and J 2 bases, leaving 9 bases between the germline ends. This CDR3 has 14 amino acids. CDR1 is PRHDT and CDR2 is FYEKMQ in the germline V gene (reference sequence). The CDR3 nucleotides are TGTGCCAGCAGCTTGGGCTCACCCACAGATACGCAGTATTTT. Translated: CASSLGSPTDTQYF.

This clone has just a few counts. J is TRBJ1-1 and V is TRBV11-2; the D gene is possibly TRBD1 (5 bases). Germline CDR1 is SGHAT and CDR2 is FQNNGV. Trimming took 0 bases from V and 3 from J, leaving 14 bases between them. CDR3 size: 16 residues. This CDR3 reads CASSLDLGVGDTEAFF. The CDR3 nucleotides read TGTGCCAGCAGCTTAGATTTAGGGGTAGGGGACACTGAAGCTTTCTTT.

The CDR3 nucleotides read TGTGCCAGCAGCTTACGGCTAGCGGGGGGGGAGACCCAGTACTTC. It encodes CASSLRLAGGETQYF. The rearrangement joins TRBV7-6 to TRBJ2-5; 12 bases fit TRBD2. Germline-derived CDR1 and CDR2 are SGHVS and FNYEAQ. There are 15 residues in the CDR3. Germline trimming cut 2 bases from V and 5 bases from J; bases unmatched to any gene: 3.